The 18 T cell receptor beta chains listed next were all sequenced from one sample in a study of blood T cell repertoires in COVID-19 (TCRdb year 2020). Library construction relied on the immunoSEQ multiplex PCR assay. The table was pulled from immuneACCESS by TCRdb, which kept in-frame rearrangements only. Such tables lose some clones; where checked, under half of the loss comes from unresolved V genes, and the rest has no known cause. The sample data list roughly 340,000 clones, and 75% to 90% of these were observed just once. The ten largest account for roughly 1% of the sample. Sequences were obtained from PBMCs or T cells enriched from blood (not recorded which). Source of these receptors: a man between 18 and 29 years old who had recovered from COVID-19.

This clone was detected only once. The V gene is TRBV10-3, the J gene TRBJ1-5, with unresolved D. Deletions cut 0 bases from V and 6 bases from J, with 9 bases between. Germline V gene sequence: CDR1 ENHRY, CDR2 SYGVKD. The CDR3 has 14 residues. The CDR3, as DNA: TGTGCCATCAGTGAGTCAGATGCGGCTCAGCCCCAGCATTTT. Translating gives CAISESDAAQPQHF.

The rearrangement uses TRBV7-9 and TRBJ1-1; D perhaps matches TRBD1 (6 bases). In germline, CDR1 is SEHNR, CDR2 FQNEAQ (reference sequence). This CDR3 comprises 14 residues. V lost 2 bases and J lost 6, with 13 bases in between. Here the CDR3 reads CASSLRQDSPEAFF. The CDR3 DNA reads TGTGCCAGCAGCTTAAGACAGGACAGCCCTGAAGCTTTCTTT.

The chain joins TRBV19 to TRBJ1-5, with D possibly being TRBD1 (5 bases). This CDR3 has 12 amino acids. With 5 bases removed from V and 9 bases from J, the gap between germline ends came to 11 bases. Germline V gene sequence: CDR1 LNHDA, CDR2 SQIVND (reference sequence). CDR3 sequence: CASSPRDLPQHF. The CDR3, as DNA: TGTGCCAGTAGTCCCCGGGACTTGCCCCAGCATTTT.

Turning to this clone: The sample has other DNA sequences that encode this CDR3 too. This CDR3 is CASSPGGSGNTIYF. CDR3 DNA: TGTGCCAGCAGCCCAGGGGGGTCTGGAAACACCATATATTTT. This chain joins TRBV7-9 and TRBJ1-3; 7 bases map to TRBD1. V was clipped by 5 bases and J by 1 base; unmatched bases: 2. CDR1 and CDR2 from the germline V gene are SEHNR and FQNEAQ (reference sequence). CDR3 length: 14 amino acids.

The chain has TRBV5-1 and TRBJ2-1; 7 bases are a match to TRBD2. The germline CDR1 and CDR2 sequences are SGHRS and YFSETQ. The CDR3 length is 17 residues. Trimming cost V 1 base and J 9 bases; bases outside gene matches: 16. This CDR3 reads CASSLTAAEGSGGEQFF. The CDR3 coding sequence is TGCGCCAGCAGCTTGACGGCTGCGGAGGGTTCGGGGGGTGAGCAGTTCTTC.

The V gene is TRBV3-1 (or the pseudogene TRBV3-2), the J gene TRBJ2-5, with TRBD1 as a possible D gene (5 bases). The V gene lost 1 base and the J gene lost 2 bases, with 11 bases spanning the gap. This CDR3 is built from 15 residues. Per germline, CDR1 LGHDT and CDR2 YNNKEL (reference sequence). CDR3 sequence reads: CASSQALGHQETQYF. DNA for the CDR3: TGTGCCAGCAGCCAAGCGTTGGGGCATCAAGAGACCCAGTACTTC.

The chain combines TRBV7-2 with TRBJ1-5; 7 bases match TRBD1. The CDR3 is made up of 15 amino acids. V was pared by 3 bases and J by 6 bases, with 8 bases of the junction left unmatched. Looked up from germline, CDR1 is SGHTA and CDR2 is FQGNSA. The CDR3 nucleotides are TGTGCCAGCAGCTTTCAGGGGGTATTAGGTCAGCCCCAGCATTTT. Amino acid sequence: CASSFQGVLGQPQHF.

The chain joins TRBV19 to TRBJ1-4, with D possibly TRBD1 on 6 matching bases. Germline V gene lookup returns CDR1 LNHDA and CDR2 SQIVND (reference sequence). Trimming cost V 3 bases and J 5 bases, with 13 bases left between them. There are 15 residues in the CDR3. CDR3 sequence (DNA): TGTGCCAGTAGTATCCGGACAGTCTGGAATGAAAAACTGTTTTTT. Its translation is CASSIRTVWNEKLFF.

The chain is built from TRBV28 and TRBJ2-7; D is uncertain. Germline loops: CDR1 MDHEN, CDR2 SYDVKM. Trimming stripped 4 bases from V and 0 bases from J, with 10 bases between. There are 14 residues in the CDR3. CDR3 nucleotides: TGTGCCAGCAGTTCCGCCCCAGTCTCCTACGAGCAGTACTTC. This codes for CASSSAPVSYEQYF.

The V call is TRBV5-5, the J call TRBJ2-3, with TRBD2 as a possible D gene (7 bases). V was pared by 4 bases and J by 0 bases, with 15 bases between. Germline-derived CDR1 and CDR2 are SGHKS and YYEKEE (reference sequence). This CDR3 has 16 residues. The CDR3 loop reads CASSTWGGTSTDTQYF. CDR3 in DNA: TGTGCCAGCAGCACCTGGGGGGGCACTAGCACAGATACGCAGTATTTT.

The CDR3 reads CASSYTTDTQYF. CDR3 DNA sequence: TGCGCCAGCAGCTACACCACAGATACGCAGTATTTT. The V call is TRBV5-1, the J call TRBJ2-3; D is undetermined. Germline V lookup: CDR1 SGHRS, CDR2 YFSETQ. V shed 3 bases and J shed 2 bases, with 4 bases lying between them. The CDR3 totals 12 residues.

The chain carries TRBV27 and TRBJ1-1; 8 nucleotides match TRBD1. CDR3 size: 18 residues. Germline V gives CDR1 MNHEY, CDR2 SMNVEV (reference sequence). J lost 1 base, V lost 6 bases, and 16 bases had no gene match. The CDR3 reads CASSRAFPPQGGNTEAFF. In DNA, the CDR3 is TGTGCCAGCAGCCGCGCCTTTCCTCCACAGGGGGGGAACACTGAAGCTTTCTTT.

The chain uses TRBV7-9 and TRBJ1-4; 7 nucleotides agree with TRBD1. CDR3 length equals 12 residues. J was trimmed by 13 bases and V by 5 bases; bases with no gene match: 7. Germline V gene lookup returns CDR1 SEHNR and CDR2 FQNEAQ (reference sequence). CDR3 DNA: TGTGCCAGCAGCGGTCGGGACAGCGTACTGTTTTTT. Translating gives CASSGRDSVLFF.

Written as DNA, the CDR3 is TGCGCCAGCAGCTACGGGACAGAGGGCACTGAAGCTTTCTTT. This encodes CASSYGTEGTEAFF. The chain has TRBV5-1 and TRBJ1-1; 7 bases fit TRBD1. This CDR3 has 14 amino acids. Losses at the gene ends were 3 bases for V and 4 bases for J; bases not matched to a gene: 6. Germline values: CDR1 SGHRS, CDR2 YFSETQ.

This sequence joins TRBV25-1 and TRBJ2-5, with 11 bases identical to TRBD1. The CDR3 covers 16 residues. V trimming: 2 bases; J trimming: 0 bases; junction bases outside the gene matches: 2. The germline V gene encodes CDR1 MGHDK and CDR2 SYGVNS. The CDR3 nucleotides read TGTGCCAGCAGTGAACTGGGACAGGGGGACCAAGAGACCCAGTACTTC. Translating gives CASSELGQGDQETQYF.

The chain joins TRBV19 to TRBJ2-5, with TRBD1 matching over 9 bases. Germline V gene lookup returns CDR1 LNHDA and CDR2 SQIVND (reference sequence). The CDR3 consists of 14 residues. With 7 bases clipped from V and 5 bases from J, the junction kept 8 bases outside the gene matches. The CDR3 here is CASKRDRDRETQYF. The CDR3 DNA reads TGTGCCAGTAAAAGGGACAGGGATAGGGAGACCCAGTACTTC.

On this clone: Other DNA sequences within the sample encode an identical CDR3. The J gene is TRBJ2-7, the V gene TRBV5-1; D perhaps matches TRBD1 (6 bases). The ends were cut back, 0 bases at V and 5 bases at J, with 9 bases in the middle. The V gene's germline CDR1 is SGHRS and CDR2 YFSETQ. The CDR3 totals 13 residues. In DNA, the CDR3 is TGCGCCAGCAGCTTGGTCTCAGGGGACGAGCAGTACTTC. This gives the protein CASSLVSGDEQYF.

V and J are TRBV6-2 or TRBV6-3 and TRBJ2-7; D is ambiguous. CDR3 size: 15 residues. Germline V gives CDR1 MNHEY, CDR2 SVGEGT. Trimming stripped 5 bases from V and 0 bases from J, with 14 bases between. CDR3 residues: CASSDTGFPSYEQYF. CDR3 bases: TGTGCCAGCAGTGATACCGGGTTCCCCTCCTACGAGCAGTACTTC.